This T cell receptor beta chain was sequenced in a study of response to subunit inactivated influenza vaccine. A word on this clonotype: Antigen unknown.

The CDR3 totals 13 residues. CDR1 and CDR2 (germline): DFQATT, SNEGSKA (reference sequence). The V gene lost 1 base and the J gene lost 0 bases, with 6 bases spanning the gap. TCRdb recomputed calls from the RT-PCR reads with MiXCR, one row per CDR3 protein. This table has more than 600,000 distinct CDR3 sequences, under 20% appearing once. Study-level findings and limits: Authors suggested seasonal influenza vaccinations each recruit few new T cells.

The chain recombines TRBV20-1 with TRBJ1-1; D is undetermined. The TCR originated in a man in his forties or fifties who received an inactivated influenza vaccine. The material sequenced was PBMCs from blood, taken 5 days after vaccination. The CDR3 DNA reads TGCAGTGCTAGAGGTACACTGAACACTGAAGCTTTCTTT. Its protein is CSARGTLNTEAFF.